The 26 T cell receptor beta chains in this list originate from one sample, sequenced in a study of cytomegalovirus exposure and HLA in healthy donors. The PCR had 60 Vbeta and 13 Jbeta primers. Measured with immunoSEQ multiplex PCR; TCRdb has only the in-frame clones, and not every one. The table lists about 140,000 clones, 78% of them singletons. The sample taken for sequencing was PBMCs. Receptors were obtained from a female donor in good health and CMV-seronegative.

This rearrangement joins TRBV6-5 to TRBJ1-4; D remains unclear. V was shortened by 0 bases and J by 7 bases, with 12 bases between the two germline ends. Per germline, CDR1 MNHEY and CDR2 SVGAGI. CDR3 length equals 15 residues. Here the CDR3 reads CASSYSAFRGEKLFF. CDR3 DNA: TGTGCCAGCAGTTACTCGGCCTTCCGCGGTGAAAAACTGTTTTTT.

V is TRBV6-5 and J is TRBJ1-6; D is undetermined. Germline V lookup: CDR1 MNHEY, CDR2 SVGAGI. V lost 2 bases and J lost 1, with 9 bases in between. The CDR3 length is 16 residues. The CDR3 nucleotides read TGTGCCAGCAGTTACGCGGGAGATTCCTATAATTCACCCCTCCACTTT. Protein product: CASSYAGDSYNSPLHF.

This chain links TRBV4-2 with TRBJ2-3; D is possibly TRBD2 (6 bases). Trimming removed 4 bases at V and 0 bases at J, with 17 bases between. The CDR3 has 17 amino acids. The germline V gene encodes CDR1 LGHNA and CDR2 YNFKEQ. The CDR3 spells CASSLHGTPKSTDTQYF. For the CDR3, the DNA is TGTGCCAGCAGCCTCCACGGGACTCCCAAAAGCACAGATACGCAGTATTTT.

In this sample, this clone turned up once. V usage is TRBV28 and J usage is TRBJ1-2; possible D gene TRBD1, 6 bases. This CDR3 is built from 13 residues. Trimming removed 6 bases from V and 5 bases from J, with 13 bases in between. The germline V gene has CDR1 MDHEN and CDR2 SYDVKM. The CDR3 sequence: CASRPTGLYGYTF. The CDR3 coding sequence is TGTGCCAGCAGACCCACAGGGTTATATGGCTACACCTTC.

This clone was seen more than once but under ten times. The J gene is TRBJ1-2, the V gene TRBV6-1; 11 bases are a match to TRBD1. The trim removed 10 bases at V and 2 bases at J, leaving 6 bases unmatched. This CDR3 contains 14 residues. CDR1 is MNHNS and CDR2 is SASEGT in the germline V gene. CDR3 region: CAIGGDRGNYGYTF. CDR3 DNA sequence: TGTGCCATCGGCGGGGACAGGGGGAACTATGGCTACACCTTC.

This clone appeared a few times. The rearrangement joins TRBV6-1 to TRBJ1-6, with a tentative D call TRBD1 (5 bases). Trimming removed 11 bases from V and 0 bases from J, with 8 bases in between. The CDR3 is 13 amino acids. CDR1 MNHNS and CDR2 SASEGT come from the germline V gene. CDR3 loop: CASRGSYNSPLHF. CDR3 DNA: TGTGCCTCAAGGGGCTCCTATAATTCACCCCTCCACTTT.

The chain links TRBV6-6 to TRBJ1-2, with D perhaps TRBD1 (6 bases). Germline V lookup: CDR1 MNHNY, CDR2 SVGAGI (reference sequence). Between the trimmed V and J ends, which lost 0 bases and 4 bases, there was a span of 9 bases. The CDR3 spans 14 residues. The CDR3 region has the DNA TGTGCCAGCAGTTACTCTACAGGGCCCTATGGCTACACCTTC. This translates into CASSYSTGPYGYTF.

Comment on this clone: The sample has other DNA sequences that encode this CDR3 too. V is TRBV5-4 and J is TRBJ1-4; the D gene is possibly TRBD1 (5 bases). The CDR3 has 14 residues. Trimming removed 3 bases from V and 7 bases from J, with 13 bases in between. Germline V gene lookup returns CDR1 SGHNT and CDR2 YYREEE (reference sequence). CDR3 in amino acids: CASSYGQGGEKLFF. CDR3 DNA: TGTGCCAGCAGCTATGGGCAGGGCGGTGAAAAACTGTTTTTT.

The V and J genes are TRBV5-1 and TRBJ2-1, with 13 bases lining up with TRBD2. CDR1 is SGHRS and CDR2 is YFSETQ in the germline V gene. Germline trimming cut 5 bases from V and 5 bases from J; bases unmatched to any gene: 1. The CDR3 sequence is 14 residues long. CDR3 residues: CASSGTSGNNEQFF. Here the CDR3 DNA reads TGCGCCAGCAGTGGGACTAGCGGGAACAATGAGCAGTTCTTC.

The rearrangement joins TRBV30 to TRBJ2-1, with a tentative D call TRBD1 (6 bases). The CDR3 length is 13 residues. Trimming shortened V by 4 bases and J by 4 bases, and 11 bases separated the two germline ends. CDR1 and CDR2 (germline): GTSNPN, SVGIG (reference sequence). In DNA, the CDR3 is TGTGCCTGGACAGGACAGCATTACAATGAGCAGTTCTTC. This translates into CAWTGQHYNEQFF.

The J gene is TRBJ2-3, the V gene TRBV9; maybe TRBD1 (5 bases). The CDR3 is 16 residues long. The V end was cut by 0 bases, the J end by 2 bases, with 13 bases between. Per the germline V gene, CDR1 is SGDLS and CDR2 is YYNGEE. The CDR3 nucleotides are TGTGCCAGCAGCGTAGCCGACAGAACCCTCACAGATACGCAGTATTTT. This gives the protein CASSVADRTLTDTQYF.

The chain recombines TRBV7-9 with TRBJ2-1; unclear D gene. The ends were cut back, 3 bases at V and 1 base at J, with 19 bases in the middle. CDR3 length equals 18 residues. Germline CDR1 SEHNR, CDR2 FQNEAQ (reference sequence). The CDR3 reads CASSFMNLRQRSYNEQFF. The CDR3 DNA is TGTGCCAGCAGCTTTATGAACCTTCGGCAGAGGTCCTACAATGAGCAGTTCTTC.

About this clone itself: The junction differs from germline at one of its ends, possibly a read error. The chain employs TRBV7-9 and TRBJ1-2; 7 nucleotides align to TRBD1. The CDR3 is 17 amino acids. Germline CDR1 SEHNR, CDR2 FQNEAQ (reference sequence). CDR3 sequence: CAGGEGAEASRGYGYPF. In nucleotides, the CDR3 is TGTGCCGGGGGAGAGGGGGCAGAGGCCTCCCGGGGCTATGGCTACCCCTTC.

The rearrangement joins TRBV5-6 to TRBJ2-5; 10 nucleotides line up with TRBD2. After removal of 0 bases from V and 4 bases from J, the junction contained 3 bases not matched to a gene. CDR3 length: 15 residues. Germline V gene sequence: CDR1 SGHDT, CDR2 YYEEEE. CDR3 in amino acids: CASSLGLAGAETQYF. CDR3 DNA: TGTGCCAGCAGCTTGGGGCTAGCGGGGGCAGAGACCCAGTACTTC.

V is TRBV2 and J is TRBJ1-5; the D is unclear. V was trimmed by 0 bases and J by 9 bases, leaving 12 bases between them. This CDR3 comprises 14 residues. Germline V gives CDR1 SNHLY, CDR2 FYNNEI. CDR3 sequence (DNA): TGTGCCAGCAGTGAAGCGGAGCCCCGCTTGCCCCAGCATTTT. Translated, it gives CASSEAEPRLPQHF.

The V gene is TRBV28, the J gene TRBJ1-6; possibly TRBD1 for D (6 bases). Trimming left V 3 bases short and J 9 bases short, with 12 bases between. The V gene's germline CDR1 is MDHEN and CDR2 SYDVKM. The CDR3 has 14 amino acids. The CDR3 DNA is TGTGCCAGCAGTTTCTTGGGGGCGGCTTCACCCCTCCACTTT. This sequence encodes CASSFLGAASPLHF.

The count of this clone is one. V gene TRBV6-6 combines with J gene TRBJ2-7; D is ambiguous. This CDR3 comprises 13 residues. V was clipped by 8 bases and J by 2 bases, with 13 bases between them. Germline V gene data show CDR1 as MNHNY and CDR2 as SVGAGI (reference sequence). The CDR3 region is CASALVGTYEQYF. The CDR3 region has the DNA TGTGCCAGCGCTCTAGTAGGTACCTACGAGCAGTACTTC.

The CDR3 here is CATSSPTDYREKLFF. The CDR3 DNA sequence: TGTGCCACCAGCAGCCCGACCGATTACAGGGAAAAACTGTTTTTT. The rearrangement links TRBV15 to TRBJ1-4; a weak D match, TRBD1 (5 bases). The CDR3 is made up of 15 amino acids. Germline V CDR1 and CDR2: LNHNV, YYDKDF (reference sequence). V was shortened by 3 bases and J by 8 bases, with 16 bases between the two germline ends. The whole variable domain, remainder taken from reference TRBV15 and TRBJ1-4, is DAMVIQNPRYQVTQFGKPVTLSCSQTLNHNVMYWYQQKSSQAPKLLFHYYDKDFNNEADTPDNFQSRRPNTSFCFLDIRSPGLGDTAMYLCATSSPTDYREKLFFGSGTQLSVL.

The chain has TRBV10-3 and TRBJ1-1; TRBD1 matches at 9 bases. CDR3 length: 15 amino acids. Trimming at V came to 1 base and at J to 3 bases, leaving 3 bases not matched to a gene. Germline V gene lookup returns CDR1 ENHRY and CDR2 SYGVKD. CDR3 residues: CAISEYRTGDTEAFF. CDR3 DNA: TGTGCCATCAGTGAGTATAGGACAGGGGACACTGAAGCTTTCTTT.

The CDR3 spells CASSILPQAGQPQHF. In nucleotides, the CDR3 is TGTGCCAGTAGTATACTCCCCCAGGCGGGCCAGCCCCAGCATTTT. The chain has TRBV19 and TRBJ1-5; no definite D call. Trimming cost V 2 bases and J 7 bases, with 15 bases left between them. This CDR3 has 15 amino acids. The germline V gene encodes CDR1 LNHDA and CDR2 SQIVND (reference sequence).

The genes are TRBV28 and TRBJ1-2, with D tentatively TRBD1 (5 bases). Per the germline V gene, CDR1 is MDHEN and CDR2 is SYDVKM. The CDR3 covers 12 residues. V lost 10 bases and J 1 base, leaving 10 bases between the germline ends. The DNA of the CDR3 is TGTGCCACGGAAAGGGGTAACTATGGCTACACCTTC. This encodes CATERGNYGYTF.

This rearrangement joins TRBV19 to TRBJ1-3; unclear D gene. The CDR3 consists of 14 residues. Trimming cost V 6 bases and J 0 bases, with 9 bases left between them. CDR1 LNHDA and CDR2 SQIVND come from the germline V gene (reference sequence). CDR3 nucleotide sequence: TGTGCCAGTAGCGGACGGGACTCTGGAAACACCATATATTTT. This translates into CASSGRDSGNTIYF.

This sequence joins TRBV2 and TRBJ2-2; D remains unclear. Germline lookup yields CDR1 SNHLY and CDR2 FYNNEI. There are 13 residues in the CDR3. V was trimmed by 3 bases and J by 5 bases, leaving 7 bases between them. The CDR3 reads CASSEVRTGELFF. CDR3 DNA sequence: TGTGCCAGCAGTGAGGTCCGGACCGGGGAGCTGTTTTTT.

CDR3 sequence: CASSDQTNYEQYF. CDR3 nucleotides: TGTGCCAGCAGTGACCAAACGAACTACGAGCAGTACTTC. The V and J genes are TRBV6-1 and TRBJ2-5, with unresolved D. The J call is in doubt because the DNA end fits TRBJ2-7 better. Per germline, CDR1 MNHNS and CDR2 SASEGT. There are 13 residues in the CDR3.

The V and J genes are TRBV5-4 and TRBJ1-2; a possible D gene is TRBD1 (5 bases). Germline CDR1 and CDR2: SGHNT and YYREEE (reference sequence). The CDR3 covers 14 residues. Trimming left V 5 bases short and J 8 bases short, with 19 bases between. In nucleotides, the CDR3 is TGTGCCAGCAGAGGGGCAGGGAAGGTGGGGGGCTACACCTTC. Translated, it gives CASRGAGKVGGYTF. Full variable domain (rest looked up from reference TRBV5-4 and TRBJ1-2): ETGVTQSPTHLIKTRGQQVTLRCSSQSGHNTVSWYQQALGQGPQFIFQYYREEENGRGNFPPRFSGLQFPNYSSELNVNALELDDSALYLCASRGAGKVGGYTFGSGTRLTVV.

The chain couples TRBV28 to TRBJ1-1, with D hard to call. V lost 2 bases to trimming and J lost 3 bases, with 13 bases between them. CDR1 and CDR2 from the germline V gene are MDHEN and SYDVKM. This CDR3 spans 15 amino acids. In DNA, the CDR3 is TGTGCCAGCAGTTTACCCGGAGCGAAGGACACTGAAGCTTTCTTT. Its translation: CASSLPGAKDTEAFF. The full variable domain, with the rest looked up from reference TRBV28 and TRBJ1-1, is DVKVTQSSRYLVKRTGEKVFLECVQDMDHENMFWYRQDPGLGLRLIYFSYDVKMKEKGDIPEGYSVSREKKERFSLILESASTNQTSMYLCASSLPGAKDTEAFFGQGTRLTVV.